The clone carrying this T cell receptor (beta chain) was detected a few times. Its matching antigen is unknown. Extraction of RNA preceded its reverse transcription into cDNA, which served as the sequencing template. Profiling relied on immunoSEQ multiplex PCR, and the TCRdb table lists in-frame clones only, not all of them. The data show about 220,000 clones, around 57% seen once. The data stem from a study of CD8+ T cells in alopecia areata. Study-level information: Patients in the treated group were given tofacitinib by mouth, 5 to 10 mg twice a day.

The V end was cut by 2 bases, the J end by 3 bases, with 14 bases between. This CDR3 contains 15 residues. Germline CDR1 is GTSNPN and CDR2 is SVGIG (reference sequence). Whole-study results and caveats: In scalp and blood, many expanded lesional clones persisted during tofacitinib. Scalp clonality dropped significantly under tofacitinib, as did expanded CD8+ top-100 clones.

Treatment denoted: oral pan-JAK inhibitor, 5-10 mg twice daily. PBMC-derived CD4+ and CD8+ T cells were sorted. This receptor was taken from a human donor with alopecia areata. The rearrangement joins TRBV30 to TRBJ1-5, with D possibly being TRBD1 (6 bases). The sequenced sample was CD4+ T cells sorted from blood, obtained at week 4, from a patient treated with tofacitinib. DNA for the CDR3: TGTGCCTGGAGTCAGGGGAATCCTAACAATCAGCCCCAGCATTTT. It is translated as CAWSQGNPNNQPQHF.